This record covers a single T cell receptor (beta chain). Its antigen is currently unknown. Germline V gene data show CDR1 as MNHNY and CDR2 as SVGAGI (reference sequence). Between the trimmed V and J ends, which lost 4 bases and 4 bases, there was a span of 13 bases. The CDR3 covers 14 residues. Through a sample-barcoded 5' primer and a J-beta primer mix, a second PCR was run for 7 to 11 cycles. MiXCR, run by TCRdb on the 5' RACE reads, gives a single entry per CDR3 protein. The repertoire holds some 1.7 million distinct CDR3 sequences, with 28% as singletons. The data derive from a study of blood T cells in healthy people across ages. Study-wide findings and caveats: Correlation between TCR beta diversity and naive T cell percentage was strong.

V usage is TRBV6-6 and J usage is TRBJ1-1; no clear D gene. This clonotype was obtained from a woman in her twenties or thirties in good health. The sample consisted of blood. This CDR3 is CASSSNPLGTEAFF. The CDR3 DNA sequence: TGTGCCAGCAGTTCGAACCCCCTGGGCACTGAAGCTTTCTTT.